Given below is one T cell receptor (beta chain) in context. No antigen is known for it. Germline CDR1 reads SNHLY; CDR2 reads FYNNEI. The V gene lost 6 bases and the J gene lost 8 bases, with 17 bases spanning the gap. The length of the CDR3 is 14 residues. The second PCR ran roughly 6 to 11 cycles with a sample-barcoded 5' primer and J-beta primers. In TCRdb, the 5' RACE reads were re-called with MiXCR into one record per CDR3 protein. The sample yields approximately 690,000 distinct CDR3 sequences, roughly two fifths seen once. These data belong to a study of blood T cells in healthy people across ages. General study points: While age rose, TCR beta diversity per million T cells dropped in a roughly linear way. Diversity was estimated from one million T cells, and these estimates were considered underestimates. The study found TCR beta diversity correlated strongly with naive T cell percentage. When set beside aged donors, long-lived donors presented more naive CD4+ cells and higher diversity.

The receptor was derived from a man older than 75 in good health. This chain links TRBV2 with TRBJ2-4; D is undetermined. Material: blood. CDR3 in DNA: TGTGCCAGCAGCATCAACGGGCCGAGTGACATTCAGTACTTC. This sequence encodes CASSINGPSDIQYF. Drawing the rest from reference TRBV2 and TRBJ2-4, the complete variable domain is EPEVTQTPSHQVTQMGQEVILRCVPISNHLYFYWYRQILGQKVEFLVSFYNNEISEKSEIFDDQFSVERPDGSNFTLKIRSTKLEDSAMYFCASSINGPSDIQYFGAGTRLSVL.